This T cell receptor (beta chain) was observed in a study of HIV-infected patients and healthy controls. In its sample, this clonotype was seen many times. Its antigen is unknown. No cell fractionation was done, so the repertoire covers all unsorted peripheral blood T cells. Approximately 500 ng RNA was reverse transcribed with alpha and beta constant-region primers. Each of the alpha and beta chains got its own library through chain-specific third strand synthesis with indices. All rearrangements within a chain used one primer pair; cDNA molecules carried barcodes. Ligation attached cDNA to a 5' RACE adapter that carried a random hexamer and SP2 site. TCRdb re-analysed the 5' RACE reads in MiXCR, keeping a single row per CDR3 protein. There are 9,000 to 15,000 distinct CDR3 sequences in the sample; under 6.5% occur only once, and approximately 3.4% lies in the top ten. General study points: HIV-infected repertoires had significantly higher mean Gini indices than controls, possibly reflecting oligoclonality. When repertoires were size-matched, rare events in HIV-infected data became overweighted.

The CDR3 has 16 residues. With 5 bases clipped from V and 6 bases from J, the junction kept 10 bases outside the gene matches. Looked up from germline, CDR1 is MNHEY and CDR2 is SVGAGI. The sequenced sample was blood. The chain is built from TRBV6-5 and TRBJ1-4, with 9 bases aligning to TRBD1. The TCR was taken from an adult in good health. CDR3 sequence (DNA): TGTGCCAGCAGTCGATTAACAGGGGGCAGGGATGAAAAACTGTTTTTT. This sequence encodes CASSRLTGGRDEKLFF.